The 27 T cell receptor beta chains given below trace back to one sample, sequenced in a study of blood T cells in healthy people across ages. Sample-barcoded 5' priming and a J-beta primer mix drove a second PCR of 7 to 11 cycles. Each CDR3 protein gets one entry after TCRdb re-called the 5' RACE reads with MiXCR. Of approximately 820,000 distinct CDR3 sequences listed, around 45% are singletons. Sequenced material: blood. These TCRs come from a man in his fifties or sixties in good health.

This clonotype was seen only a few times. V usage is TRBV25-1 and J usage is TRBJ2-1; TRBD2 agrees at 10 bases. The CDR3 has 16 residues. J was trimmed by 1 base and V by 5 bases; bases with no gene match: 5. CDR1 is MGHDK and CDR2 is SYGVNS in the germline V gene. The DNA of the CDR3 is TGTGCCAGCAGTTCTACTAGCGGGGTGTCCTACAATGAGCAGTTCTTC. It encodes CASSSTSGVSYNEQFF.

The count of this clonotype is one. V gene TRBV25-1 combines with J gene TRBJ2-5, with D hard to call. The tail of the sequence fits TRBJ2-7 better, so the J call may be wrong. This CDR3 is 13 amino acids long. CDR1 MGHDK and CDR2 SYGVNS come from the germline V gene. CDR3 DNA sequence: TGTGCCAGCAGTGTTGACGGTCCCTACGAGCAGTACTTC. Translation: CASSVDGPYEQYF.

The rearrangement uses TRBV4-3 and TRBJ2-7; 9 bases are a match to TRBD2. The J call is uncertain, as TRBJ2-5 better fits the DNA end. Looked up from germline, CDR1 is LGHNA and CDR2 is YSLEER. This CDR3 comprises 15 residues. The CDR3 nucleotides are TGCGCCAGCAGCCCAAGACTAGCGGAGGCAGGGACCCAGTACTTC. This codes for CASSPRLAEAGTQYF.

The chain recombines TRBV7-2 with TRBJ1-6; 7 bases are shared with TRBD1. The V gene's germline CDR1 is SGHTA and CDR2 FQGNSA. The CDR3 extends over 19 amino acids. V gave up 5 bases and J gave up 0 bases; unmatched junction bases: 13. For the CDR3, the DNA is TGTGCCAGCAGCCAAGGGGGCGTATCGCGCCTCTCCTATAATTCACCCCTCCACTTT. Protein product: CASSQGGVSRLSYNSPLHF.

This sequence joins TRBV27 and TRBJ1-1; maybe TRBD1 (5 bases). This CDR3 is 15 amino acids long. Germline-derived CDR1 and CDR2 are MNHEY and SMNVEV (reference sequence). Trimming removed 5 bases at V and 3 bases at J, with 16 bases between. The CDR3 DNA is TGTGCCAGCAGTCCCCTACCCGGGACCTACACTGAAGCTTTCTTT. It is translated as CASSPLPGTYTEAFF.

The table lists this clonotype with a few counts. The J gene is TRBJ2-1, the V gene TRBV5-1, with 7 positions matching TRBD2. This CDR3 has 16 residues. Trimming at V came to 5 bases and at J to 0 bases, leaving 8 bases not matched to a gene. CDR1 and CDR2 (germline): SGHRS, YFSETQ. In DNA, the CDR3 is TGCGCCAGCAGGCCGGACGGGACTAACTCCTACAATGAGCAGTTCTTC. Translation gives CASRPDGTNSYNEQFF.

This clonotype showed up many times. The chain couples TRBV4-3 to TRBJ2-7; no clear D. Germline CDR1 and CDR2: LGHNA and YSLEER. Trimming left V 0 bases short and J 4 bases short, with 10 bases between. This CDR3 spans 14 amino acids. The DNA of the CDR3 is TGCGCCAGCAGCCAAGATAGGGTCCGGTACGAGCAGTACTTC. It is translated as CASSQDRVRYEQYF.

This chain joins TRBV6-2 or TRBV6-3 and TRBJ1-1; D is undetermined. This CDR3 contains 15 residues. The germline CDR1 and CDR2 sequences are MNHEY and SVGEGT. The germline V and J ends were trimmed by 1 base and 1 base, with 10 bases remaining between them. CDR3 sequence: CASSYYTVTNTEAFF. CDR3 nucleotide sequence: TGTGCCAGCAGTTACTATACGGTAACGAACACTGAAGCTTTCTTT.

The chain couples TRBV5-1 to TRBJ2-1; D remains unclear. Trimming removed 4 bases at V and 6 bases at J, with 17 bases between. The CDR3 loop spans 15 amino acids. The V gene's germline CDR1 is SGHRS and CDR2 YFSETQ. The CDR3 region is CASSTARSRSNEQFF. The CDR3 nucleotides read TGCGCCAGCAGCACGGCGAGGTCGCGTAGCAATGAGCAGTTCTTC. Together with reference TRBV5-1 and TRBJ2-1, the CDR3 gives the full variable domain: KAGVTQTPRYLIKTRGQQVTLSCSPISGHRSVSWYQQTPGQGLQFLFEYFSETQRNKGNFPGRFSGRQFSNSRSEMNVSTLELGDSALYLCASSTARSRSNEQFFGPGTRLTVL.

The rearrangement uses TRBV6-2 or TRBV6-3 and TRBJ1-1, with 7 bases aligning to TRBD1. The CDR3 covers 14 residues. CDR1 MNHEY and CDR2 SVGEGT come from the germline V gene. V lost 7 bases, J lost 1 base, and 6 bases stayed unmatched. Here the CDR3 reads CASNRTGRNTEAFF. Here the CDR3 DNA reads TGTGCCAGCAATCGGACAGGCCGGAACACTGAAGCTTTCTTT.

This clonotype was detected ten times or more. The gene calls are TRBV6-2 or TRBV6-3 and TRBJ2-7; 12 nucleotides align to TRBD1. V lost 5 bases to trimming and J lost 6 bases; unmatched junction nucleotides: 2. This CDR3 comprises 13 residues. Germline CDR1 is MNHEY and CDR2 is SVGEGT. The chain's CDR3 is CASSRDRGREQYF. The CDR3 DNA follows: TGTGCCAGCAGTCGGGACAGGGGGCGCGAGCAGTACTTC.

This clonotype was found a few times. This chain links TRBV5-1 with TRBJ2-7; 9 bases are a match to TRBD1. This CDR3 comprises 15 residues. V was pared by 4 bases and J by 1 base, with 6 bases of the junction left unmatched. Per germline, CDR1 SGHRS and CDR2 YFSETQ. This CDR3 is CASSTGQGPSYEQYF. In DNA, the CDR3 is TGCGCCAGCAGCACTGGACAGGGGCCTTCCTACGAGCAGTACTTC.

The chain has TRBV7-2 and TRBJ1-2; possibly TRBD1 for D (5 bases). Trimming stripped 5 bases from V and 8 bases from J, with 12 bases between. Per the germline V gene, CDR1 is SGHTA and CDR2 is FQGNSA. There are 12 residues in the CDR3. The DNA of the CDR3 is TGTGCCAGCAGCCGGGACGTTCGCGGCTACACCTTC. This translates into CASSRDVRGYTF.

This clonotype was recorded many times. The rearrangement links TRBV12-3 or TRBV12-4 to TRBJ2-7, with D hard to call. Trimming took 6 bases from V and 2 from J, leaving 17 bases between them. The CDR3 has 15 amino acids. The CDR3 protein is CASSPRRRDAYEQYF. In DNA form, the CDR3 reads TGTGCCAGCAGCCCCCGTCGCAGAGACGCCTACGAGCAGTACTTC.

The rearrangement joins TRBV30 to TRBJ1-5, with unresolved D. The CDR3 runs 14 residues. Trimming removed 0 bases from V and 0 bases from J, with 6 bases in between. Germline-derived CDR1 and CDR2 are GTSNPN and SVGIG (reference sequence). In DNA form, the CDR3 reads TGTGCCTGGAGTGTACGTGTTAGCAATCAGCCCCAGCATTTT. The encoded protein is CAWSVRVSNQPQHF.

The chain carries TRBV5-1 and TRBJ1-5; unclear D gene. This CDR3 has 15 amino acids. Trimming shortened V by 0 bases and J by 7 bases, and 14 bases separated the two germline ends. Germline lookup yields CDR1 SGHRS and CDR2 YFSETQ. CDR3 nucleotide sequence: TGCGCCAGCAGCTTGGCCGGTGTAGGCGGGCAGCCCCAGCATTTT. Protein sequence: CASSLAGVGGQPQHF.

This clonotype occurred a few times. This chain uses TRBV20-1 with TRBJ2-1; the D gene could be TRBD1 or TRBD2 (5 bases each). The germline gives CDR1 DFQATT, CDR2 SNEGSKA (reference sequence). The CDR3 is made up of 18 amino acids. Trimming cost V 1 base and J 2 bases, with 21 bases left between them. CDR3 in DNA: TGCAGTGCTAGAGTAGGAGGAATGACAGCCCGTCCCTACAATGAGCAGTTCTTC. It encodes CSARVGGMTARPYNEQFF.

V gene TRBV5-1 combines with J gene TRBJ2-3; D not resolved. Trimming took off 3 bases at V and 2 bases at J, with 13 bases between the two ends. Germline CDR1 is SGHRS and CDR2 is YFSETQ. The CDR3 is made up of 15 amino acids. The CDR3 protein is CASSSSPDHTDTQYF. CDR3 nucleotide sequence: TGCGCCAGCAGCTCTTCCCCGGATCACACAGATACGCAGTATTTT.

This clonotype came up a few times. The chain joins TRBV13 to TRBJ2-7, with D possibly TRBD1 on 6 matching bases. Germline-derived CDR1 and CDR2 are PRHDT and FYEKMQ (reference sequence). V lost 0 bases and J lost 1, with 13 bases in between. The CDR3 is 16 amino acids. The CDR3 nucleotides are TGTGCCAGCAGCTTAGGTGGGGGCACTAGGTCCTACGAGCAGTACTTC. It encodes CASSLGGGTRSYEQYF.

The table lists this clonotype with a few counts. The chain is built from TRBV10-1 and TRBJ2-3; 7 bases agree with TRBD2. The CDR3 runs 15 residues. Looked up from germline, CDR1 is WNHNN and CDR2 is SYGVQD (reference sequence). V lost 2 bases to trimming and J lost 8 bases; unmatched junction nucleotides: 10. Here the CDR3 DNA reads TGCGCCAGCAGTGAGGCGCCTAGCGGACCGGTTACGCAGTATTTT. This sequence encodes CASSEAPSGPVTQYF.

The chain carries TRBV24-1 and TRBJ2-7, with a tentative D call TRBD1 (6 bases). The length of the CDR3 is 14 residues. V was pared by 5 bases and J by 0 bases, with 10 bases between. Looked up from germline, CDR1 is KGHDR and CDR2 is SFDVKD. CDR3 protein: CATSARDNSYEQYF. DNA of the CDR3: TGTGCCACCAGTGCCCGGGACAACTCCTACGAGCAGTACTTC.

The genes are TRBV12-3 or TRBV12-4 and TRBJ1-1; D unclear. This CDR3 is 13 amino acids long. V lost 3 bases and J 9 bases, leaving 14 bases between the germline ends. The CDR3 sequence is CASSFPTDRKAFF. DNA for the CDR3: TGTGCCAGCAGTTTCCCGACGGATCGCAAAGCTTTCTTT.

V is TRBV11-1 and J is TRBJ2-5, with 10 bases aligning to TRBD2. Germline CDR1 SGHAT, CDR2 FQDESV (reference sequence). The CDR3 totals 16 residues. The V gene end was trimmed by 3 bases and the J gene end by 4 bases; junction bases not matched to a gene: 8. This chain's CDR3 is CASSFEIAGGLETQYF. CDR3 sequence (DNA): TGTGCCAGCAGCTTCGAAATAGCGGGGGGCTTAGAGACCCAGTACTTC.

In DNA form, the CDR3 reads TGTGCCAGCGGGAAACAGGGACATGACGCAGAGACCCAGTACTTC. Translation: CASGKQGHDAETQYF. The chain has TRBV2 and TRBJ2-5, with D possibly TRBD1 on 6 matching bases. Germline V gene lookup returns CDR1 SNHLY and CDR2 FYNNEI. Trimming took 8 bases from V and 4 from J, leaving 20 bases between them. The CDR3 has 15 amino acids. Full variable domain (rest looked up from reference TRBV2 and TRBJ2-5): EPEVTQTPSHQVTQMGQEVILRCVPISNHLYFYWYRQILGQKVEFLVSFYNNEISEKSEIFDDQFSVERPDGSNFTLKIRSTKLEDSAMYFCASGKQGHDAETQYFGPGTRLLVL.

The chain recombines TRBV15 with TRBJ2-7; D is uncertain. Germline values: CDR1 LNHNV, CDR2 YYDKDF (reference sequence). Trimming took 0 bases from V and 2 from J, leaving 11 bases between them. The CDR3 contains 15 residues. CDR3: CATSRDRVATYEQYF. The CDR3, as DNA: TGTGCCACCAGCAGAGATAGGGTGGCTACCTACGAGCAGTACTTC.

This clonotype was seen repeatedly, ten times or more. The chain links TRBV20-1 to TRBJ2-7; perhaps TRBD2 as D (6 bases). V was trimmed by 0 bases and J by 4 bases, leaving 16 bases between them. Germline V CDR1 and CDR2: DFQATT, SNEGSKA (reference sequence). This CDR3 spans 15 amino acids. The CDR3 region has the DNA TGCAGTGCTAGAGATTTTGGGACTGGGGGATACGAGCAGTACTTC. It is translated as CSARDFGTGGYEQYF.

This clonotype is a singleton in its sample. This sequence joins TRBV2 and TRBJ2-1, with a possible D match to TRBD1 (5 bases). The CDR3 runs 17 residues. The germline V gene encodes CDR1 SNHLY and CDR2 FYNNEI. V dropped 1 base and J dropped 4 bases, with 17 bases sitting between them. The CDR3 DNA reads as TGTGCCAGCAGTGAAGGTCCAGGGTCAGGGTATTACAATGAGCAGTTCTTC. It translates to CASSEGPGSGYYNEQFF.